The rows below give T cell receptor beta chains drawn from one sample of a study. Using its own MiXCR run on the RT-PCR reads, TCRdb lists one record per CDR3 protein. This sample carries more than 600,000 distinct CDR3 sequences, over 12% of them seen once, and the ten largest clones take 3.6%. The sample was memory CD4+ T cells from blood. The receptors here all came from a female donor in good health, serving as a healthy control. CDR3s include the opening cysteine and the closing phenylalanine or tryptophan. D genes are given only for firm matches. Size values are once, few and many counts, or a class for expanded clones, and some rows have none.

J	size	V	D	DNA	CDR3
TRBJ2-5	NA	TRBV7-8	TRBD2	TGTGCCAGCAGCTTAGAGGTCCCGGGAGGGCAAGAGACCCAGTACTTC	CASSLEVPGGQETQYF
TRBJ2-1	NA	TRBV11-3	NA	TGTGCCAGCAGCTTTAGGGAGGAGGACAATGAGCAGTTCTTC	CASSFREEDNEQFF
TRBJ2-1	few	TRBV24-1	NA	TGTGCCACCAGTGATTTCACCGGCCCGGGACGGGAGAATGAGCAGTTCTTC	CATSDFTGPGRENEQFF
TRBJ2-7	NA	TRBV9	NA	TGTGCCAGCAGCGTAGAATTGGGCCCCACTTACGAGCAGTACTTC	CASSVELGPTYEQYF
TRBJ1-5	few	TRBV20-1	TRBD1	TGCAGTGCTGAGTCAGACAGGGTTCTACATTTT	CSAESDRVLHF
TRBJ2-3	many	TRBV20-1	NA	TGCAGTGCTACCCACTCCGAAGACCGCACAGATACGCAGTATTTT	CSATHSEDRTDTQYF
TRBJ2-2	NA	TRBV5-6	NA	TGTGCCAGCAGCGCCCCGGCCGGGGAGCTGTTTTTT	CASSAPAGELFF
TRBJ2-7	few	TRBV4-3	TRBD2	TGCGCCAGCAGCCAAGCACTAGCGTCCTCCTACGAGCAGTACTTC	CASSQALASSYEQYF
TRBJ1-2	few	TRBV5-1	NA	TGCGCCAGCAGCTTGGACGGGAGCGGCTACACCTTC	CASSLDGSGYTF
TRBJ2-5	NA	TRBV7-2	NA	TGTGCCAGCAGCTTAGGATGGTACATAGGGACCCAGTACTTC	CASSLGWYIGTQYF
TRBJ2-1	NA	TRBV20-1	NA	TGCAGTGCTAGGAAGGCTGGTGGTGAGCAGTTCTTC	CSARKAGGEQFF
TRBJ2-5	few	TRBV20-1	TRBD2	TGCAGTGCTAGGGCCCGGACTAGCGGAGAGACCCAGTACTTC	CSARARTSGETQYF
TRBJ2-5	NA	TRBV20-1	NA	TGCAGTGCACTTGACAGGCTTACCCAAGAGACCCAGTACTTC	CSALDRLTQETQYF
TRBJ2-7	many	TRBV3-1	NA	TGTGCCAGCAGCCGGGTACCCCTTTCCTACGAGCAGTACTTC	CASSRVPLSYEQYF
TRBJ1-2	NA	TRBV28	TRBD1	TGTGCCAGCCGGCATACAGGGGGTAACTATGGCTACACCTTC	CASRHTGGNYGYTF
TRBJ2-3	NA	TRBV12-3/TRBV12-4	TRBD2	TGTGCCAGCAGTACCGGGACTAGCGGGGGCACAGATACGCAGTATTTT	CASSTGTSGGTDTQYF
TRBJ1-6	NA	TRBV27	NA	TGTGCCAGCAGGATGGCAGGGTCCGTCTTCTATAATTCACCCCTCCACTTT	CASRMAGSVFYNSPLHF
TRBJ2-7	NA	TRBV6-2/TRBV6-3	TRBD2	TGTGCCACCCAGCGGGATCCGACCCTCGGGGAGCAGTACTTC	CATQRDPTLGEQYF
TRBJ2-2	few	TRBV7-9	NA	TGTGCCAGCAGCTTAGTAGTAGAGGCCGGGGAGCTGTTTTTT	CASSLVVEAGELFF
TRBJ2-7	NA	TRBV5-1	NA	TGCGCCAGCAGCCCCCAAGAGGGGAGGTCGGGGGAGCAGTACTTC	CASSPQEGRSGEQYF
TRBJ1-5	NA	TRBV30	NA	TGTGCCTGGAGTGACAGTTTGGACCAGCCCCAGCATTTT	CAWSDSLDQPQHF
TRBJ2-1	NA	TRBV3-1	NA	TGTGCCAGCAGCCAAGATCCCGGGAGTCAATTGATCTTC	CASSQDPGSQLIF
TRBJ2-7	NA	TRBV4-3	TRBD1	TGCGCCAGCAGCCGGGACAGGAGAGGTTCCTACGAGCAGTACTTC	CASSRDRRGSYEQYF
TRBJ2-5	NA	TRBV18	NA	TGTGCCAGCTCACCAGCAGGTTTGGCCCAGTACTTC	CASSPAGLAQYF
TRBJ2-1	few	TRBV12-3/TRBV12-4	NA	TGTGCCAGCAGGTTGGGGTTGTTCGGGACACACAATGAGCAGTTCTTC	CASRLGLFGTHNEQFF
TRBJ2-3	NA	TRBV7-2	TRBD2	TGTGCCAGCAGCCCGCTCCCGGCTAGCGGGTTTGGAGATACGCAGTATTTT	CASSPLPASGFGDTQYF
TRBJ1-2	NA	TRBV20-1	TRBD1	TGCAGTGCAAGCACCGGGACAGGGGACTATGGCTACACCTTC	CSASTGTGDYGYTF
TRBJ2-7	NA	TRBV28	NA	TGTGCCAGCAGTAACAGGGGGGGAAACCCTTACGAGCAGTACTTC	CASSNRGGNPYEQYF
TRBJ2-1	NA	TRBV27	NA	TGTGCCACCAAGGACAGTTTGGAAGTAAATGAGCAGTTCTTC	CATKDSLEVNEQFF
TRBJ1-5	few	TRBV2	TRBD1	TGTGCCAGCACCCTACAGGGGGTCGGCCAGCCCCAGCATTTT	CASTLQGVGQPQHF
TRBJ2-7	NA	TRBV20-1	TRBD1	TGCAGTGCACCAAGGGGGCAGCAATACGAGCAGTACTTC	CSAPRGQQYEQYF
TRBJ2-7	NA	TRBV2	TRBD1	TGTGCCAGCAGTGAGGGGACAGGGAACGAGCAGTACTTC	CASSEGTGNEQYF
TRBJ1-2	few	TRBV3-1	TRBD1	TGTGCCAGCAGCCAAGATCCAGGGGGCTACTATGGCTACACCTTC	CASSQDPGGYYGYTF
TRBJ2-1	NA	TRBV6-1	TRBD1	TGTGCCAGCAGTGGCCGGACAGGGTCACATGAGCAGTTCTTC	CASSGRTGSHEQFF
TRBJ2-5	NA	TRBV5-1	NA	TGCGCCAGCAGCTGGAACCAGAGGGAGACCCAGTACTTC	CASSWNQRETQYF
TRBJ2-3	few	TRBV12-3/TRBV12-4	NA	TGTGCCAGCAGTATCCCCGGGACCACAGATACGCAGTATTTT	CASSIPGTTDTQYF
TRBJ2-7	NA	TRBV7-2	TRBD1	TGTGCCTGCAGCCCAGGGGGCGGGGTCTCCTACGAGCAGTACTTC	CACSPGGGVSYEQYF
TRBJ2-1	NA	TRBV5-5	TRBD2	TGTGCCAGCAGCTTGGTGGCTAGCGGGGGGGCGTATGAGCAGTTCTTC	CASSLVASGGAYEQFF
TRBJ2-1	NA	TRBV29-1	NA	TGCAGCGTTGAAAAGAGGCCGGGACCCCACGACAATGAGCAGTTCTTC	CSVEKRPGPHDNEQFF
TRBJ1-1	NA	TRBV7-9	NA	TGTGCCAGCAGCTCCGGACCGCTGTGGACTGAAGCTTTCTTT	CASSSGPLWTEAFF
TRBJ2-7	NA	TRBV5-1	NA	TGCGCCAGCAGGGTCGACAGCTACGAGCAGTACTTC	CASRVDSYEQYF
TRBJ1-5	few	TRBV6-1	TRBD1	TGTGCCAGCAGTGAACGGACAGGGGCCTACAATCAGCCCCAGCATTTT	CASSERTGAYNQPQHF
TRBJ2-1	few	TRBV5-1	NA	TGCGCCAGCAGCTTGGAGTTACCCCCAACAACCAATGAGCAGTTCTTC	CASSLELPPTTNEQFF
TRBJ2-1	few	TRBV7-9	TRBD2	TGTGCCAGCAGCGCGGGACTAGCGGGAGGTATTGAGCAGTTCTTC	CASSAGLAGGIEQFF
TRBJ2-3	NA	TRBV5-1	TRBD2	TGCGCCAGCAGCTTCGGAGTGGGGGGGTCGTACACAGATACGCAGTATTTT	CASSFGVGGSYTDTQYF
TRBJ1-5	many	TRBV12-3/TRBV12-4	NA	TGTGCCAGCAGTCCGCTCGGCGCTCGGGGTGGGAGAAATCAGCCCCAGCATTTT	CASSPLGARGGRNQPQHF
TRBJ2-1	many	TRBV20-1	TRBD2	TGCAGTGCTGCTGGACTAGCGGCTTACTACAATGAGCAGTTCTTC	CSAAGLAAYYNEQFF
TRBJ2-7	few	TRBV6-6	NA	TGTGCCAGCAGTCTGGCCGGGACACACAACTACGAGCAGTACTTC	CASSLAGTHNYEQYF
TRBJ2-3	many	TRBV7-9	TRBD1	TGTGCCAGCAGCCCCGGGACAGCCCAAAGCACAGATACGCAGTATTTT	CASSPGTAQSTDTQYF
TRBJ1-5	many	TRBV7-2	NA	TGTGCCAGCAGCTCACTTGGGCCCAATCAGCCCCAGCATTTT	CASSSLGPNQPQHF
TRBJ2-3	few	TRBV6-1	NA	TGTGCCAGCGAATTGCCCTCCCCAGGAACAGATACGCAGTATTTT	CASELPSPGTDTQYF
TRBJ2-7	many	TRBV5-1	NA	TGCGCCAGCAGCTCCCGACAGTCCTACGAGCAGTACTTC	CASSSRQSYEQYF
TRBJ1-1	few	TRBV7-2	TRBD1	TGTGCCAGCGGAGGAGGACAGGCGGTTGTTCGGAACACTGAAGCTTTCTTT	CASGGGQAVVRNTEAFF
TRBJ1-3	few	TRBV7-6	NA	TGTGCCAGCAGCGGGGGACCTGGAAACACCATATATTTT	CASSGGPGNTIYF
TRBJ2-5	few	TRBV20-1	NA	TGCAGTGCTAGAGGCATACAGGACCCCCAAGAGACCCAGTACTTC	CSARGIQDPQETQYF